The 18 T cell receptor beta chains given below trace back to one sample, sequenced in a study of CD8 T cells in Susac syndrome. Reverse transcription of about 0.45 to 1 ug RNA used random hexamers. From the immunoSEQ multiplex PCR reads, TCRdb called clonotypes with MiXCR, one entry per CDR3 protein. This sample carries about 210,000 distinct CDR3 sequences, roughly 94% of them seen once, and the ten largest clones take just over 0.08%. Sequenced material: CD4+ T cells from PBMCs. The receptors shown here come from a human donor with multiple sclerosis.

The chain is built from TRBV11-2 and TRBJ2-5; possible D gene TRBD1, 5 bases. This CDR3 is 13 amino acids long. V was pared by 0 bases and J by 3 bases, with 5 bases between. Germline V CDR1 and CDR2: SGHAT, FQNNGV. CDR3 coding DNA: TGTGCCAGCAGCTTAGACAGGGAAGAGACCCAGTACTTC. Its protein product is CASSLDREETQYF.

This clonotype was detected a few times. This chain links TRBV24-1 with TRBJ2-4; D unresolved. CDR3 length equals 13 residues. V was shortened by 4 bases and J by 8 bases, with 11 bases between the two germline ends. Germline CDR1 is KGHDR and CDR2 is SFDVKD. CDR3 region: CATSDSHSDIQYF. The CDR3 bases are TGTGCCACCAGTGACTCCCATTCGGACATTCAGTACTTC.

The V and J genes are TRBV4-2 and TRBJ1-6; D is undetermined. Germline V gene sequence: CDR1 LGHNA, CDR2 YNFKEQ. The CDR3 length is 13 residues. V lost 0 bases to trimming and J lost 11 bases, with 8 bases between them. This CDR3 reads CASSQDLITPLHF. CDR3 in DNA: TGTGCCAGCAGCCAAGATCTGATAACACCCCTCCACTTT.

The V call is TRBV7-2, the J call TRBJ1-5; TRBD1 agrees at 7 bases. V gave up 5 bases and J gave up 0 bases; unmatched junction bases: 4. CDR1 is SGHTA and CDR2 is FQGNSA in the germline V gene. CDR3 length: 15 residues. The CDR3 coding sequence is TGTGCCAGCAGCCCCAGGGGGACTAGCAATCAGCCCCAGCATTTT. It yields the protein CASSPRGTSNQPQHF.

The chain uses TRBV4-2 and TRBJ2-5; 13 bases fit TRBD2. This CDR3 contains 15 residues. Germline lookup yields CDR1 LGHNA and CDR2 YNFKEQ. The junction had 5 bases not matched to a gene; V was cut back by 4 bases and J by 6 bases. This chain's CDR3 is CASSRGLAGTKTQYF. The CDR3 DNA reads as TGTGCCAGCAGCCGGGGACTAGCGGGGACGAAGACCCAGTACTTC.

This clonotype came up a few times. The genes are TRBV12-3 or TRBV12-4 and TRBJ1-2; 9 positions match TRBD1. The CDR3 sequence is 14 residues long. Trimming at V came to 6 bases and at J to 2 bases, leaving 4 bases not matched to a gene. CDR3 in DNA: TGTGCCAGCAGGAAGGGACAGGGAAACTATGGCTACACCTTC. It encodes CASRKGQGNYGYTF.

The CDR3 is CASSVAVAGEQGEQYF. The CDR3 nucleotides are TGTGCCAGCAGCGTAGCGGTAGCGGGGGAGCAAGGCGAGCAGTACTTC. V is TRBV9 and J is TRBJ2-7; 9 bases fit TRBD2. J gave up 6 bases and V 0 bases, and 10 bases lay outside the gene matches. This CDR3 has 16 amino acids. Germline CDR1 and CDR2: SGDLS and YYNGEE.

V gene TRBV3-1 combines with J gene TRBJ1-5; no clear D gene. CDR1 and CDR2 from the germline V gene are LGHDT and YNNKEL (reference sequence). Trimming shortened V by 1 base and J by 5 bases, and 6 bases separated the two germline ends. The CDR3 has 13 residues. CDR3 sequence reads: CASSQGVYQPQHF. In nucleotides, the CDR3 is TGTGCCAGCAGCCAAGGGGTGTATCAGCCCCAGCATTTT.

J is TRBJ2-5 and V is TRBV30, with D perhaps matching TRBD1 (6 bases). CDR1 is GTSNPN and CDR2 is SVGIG in the germline V gene (reference sequence). Deletions cut 2 bases from V and 1 base from J, with 17 bases between. The CDR3 is 16 amino acids. The CDR3 bases are TGTGCCTGGAGTCCGAGACAGGTGCTGACCCAAGAGACCCAGTACTTC. This encodes CAWSPRQVLTQETQYF.

The genes are TRBV7-2 and TRBJ2-7; 8 nucleotides align to TRBD2. CDR1 is SGHTA and CDR2 is FQGNSA in the germline V gene. This CDR3 spans 15 amino acids. Trimming cost V 2 bases and J 4 bases; bases outside gene matches: 7. The DNA for the CDR3 is TGTGCCAGCAGCTTATTGGCGGGGGGCCGATACGAGCAGTACGTC. It yields the protein CASSLLAGGRYEQYV.

This chain joins TRBV3-1 and TRBJ1-5, with D perhaps TRBD1 (5 bases). CDR1 is LGHDT, CDR2 YNNKEL, per germline (reference sequence). This CDR3 region has 14 residues. V lost 4 bases and J 5 bases, leaving 12 bases between the germline ends. The CDR3 region has the DNA TGTGCCAGCAGCCTGCGGGGGGGGTATCAGCCCCAGCATTTT. Its protein product is CASSLRGGYQPQHF.

The chain joins TRBV10-3 to TRBJ1-2; 7 nucleotides line up with TRBD1. After removal of 4 bases from V and 1 base from J, the junction contained 6 bases not matched to a gene. The CDR3 consists of 15 residues. Looked up from germline, CDR1 is ENHRY and CDR2 is SYGVKD. This CDR3 reads CAISGGQEFNYGYTF. DNA for the CDR3: TGTGCCATCAGTGGCGGACAGGAGTTTAACTATGGCTACACCTTC.

V gene TRBV30 combines with J gene TRBJ2-3, with D possibly matching TRBD1 (6 bases). The CDR3 extends over 13 amino acids. Germline CDR1 GTSNPN, CDR2 SVGIG (reference sequence). Trimming took off 4 bases at V and 0 bases at J, with 8 bases between the two ends. The CDR3 DNA is TGTGCCTGGACAGGGGCAAGCACAGATACGCAGTATTTT. Its protein is CAWTGASTDTQYF.

The sample holds one count of this clonotype. CDR3 in DNA: TGTGCCAGTACCCGAAACACCATATATTTT. This translates into CASTRNTIYF. This chain uses TRBV21-1 with TRBJ1-3. TRBV21-1 is a recognized pseudogene. CDR3 length: 10 amino acids.

V usage is TRBV3-1 and J usage is TRBJ1-1; D call uncertain. CDR1 is LGHDT and CDR2 is YNNKEL in the germline V gene (reference sequence). V lost 4 bases to trimming and J lost 1 base, with 13 bases between them. The CDR3 is 15 amino acids. CDR3 sequence reads: CASSPSTVPNTEAFF. In DNA form, the CDR3 reads TGTGCCAGCAGCCCATCAACAGTGCCGAACACTGAAGCTTTCTTT. The whole variable domain, remainder taken from reference TRBV3-1 and TRBJ1-1, is DTAVSQTPKYLVTQMGNDKSIKCEQNLGHDTMYWYKQDSKKFLKIMFSYNNKELIINETVPNRFSPKSPDKAHLNLHINSLELGDSAVYFCASSPSTVPNTEAFFGQGTRLTVV.

The CDR3 loop reads CSASGGWADTQYF. In DNA, the CDR3 is TGCAGTGCTAGCGGGGGCTGGGCAGATACGCAGTATTTT. The chain carries TRBV20-1 and TRBJ2-3; D could derive from TRBD1 or TRBD2 (6 bases each). CDR1 is DFQATT and CDR2 is SNEGSKA in the germline V gene (reference sequence). V was clipped by 3 bases and J by 4 bases, with 11 bases between them. The CDR3 length is 13 residues.

CDR3 coding DNA: TGTGCCAGCAGCCGGACAGGGCACGAGCAGTACTTC. This codes for CASSRTGHEQYF. The gene calls are TRBV7-9 and TRBJ2-7, with TRBD1 matching over 8 bases. Germline V gene data show CDR1 as SEHNR and CDR2 as FQNEAQ (reference sequence). The CDR3 spans 12 residues. The trim removed 5 bases at V and 5 bases at J, leaving 2 bases unmatched.

This clonotype appeared a few times. The V and J genes are TRBV6-5 and TRBJ2-3; 8 nucleotides line up with TRBD1. The CDR3 sequence is 13 residues long. From germline, CDR1 is MNHEY and CDR2 SVGAGI. V gave up 5 bases and J gave up 4 bases; unmatched junction bases: 2. The CDR3: CASSQGAADTQYF. As DNA, the CDR3 is TGTGCCAGCAGTCAGGGGGCAGCAGATACGCAGTATTTT.